The next 9 T cell receptor beta chains were all read from a single sample in a study of blood T cells in healthy people across ages. Next came a second PCR, run for about 7 to 11 cycles, which used a sample-barcoded 5' primer along with a J-beta primer mix. A single record per CDR3 protein comes from TCRdb applying MiXCR to the 5' RACE reads. The table has 1.5 million to 2 million distinct CDR3 sequences, about 35% seen once; the top ten hold around 11%. The specimen sequenced was blood. The source is a woman in her 30s in good health.

This chain connects TRBV27 to TRBJ2-5; 11 bases fit TRBD1. Germline CDR1 MNHEY, CDR2 SMNVEV (reference sequence). The CDR3 sequence is 16 residues long. Trimming took 6 bases from V and 5 from J; bases not matched to a gene: 11. The CDR3 nucleotides read TGTGCCAGCAGAGGCCACCGGGACAGGGGGTTGGAGACCCAGTACTTC. The encoded protein is CASRGHRDRGLETQYF.

This clonotype was counted only a few times. The CDR3 nucleotides read TGTGCCAGCAGTTTTGGGCTAGCGGGAGAAAATGAGCAGTACTTC. This codes for CASSFGLAGENEQYF. The chain is built from TRBV27 and TRBJ2-1, with 10 bases aligning to TRBD2. The J call is uncertain, as TRBJ2-7 better fits the DNA end. Germline CDR1 reads MNHEY; CDR2 reads SMNVEV (reference sequence). The CDR3 length is 15 residues.

In nucleotides, the CDR3 is TGTGCCACCCGAGGGGCGGCAGATACGCAGTATTTT. This codes for CATRGAADTQYF. V and J are TRBV15 and TRBJ2-3, with D perhaps TRBD1 or TRBD2 (5 bases each). Germline CDR1 reads LNHNV; CDR2 reads YYDKDF (reference sequence). The CDR3 length is 12 residues. The ends were cut back, 8 bases at V and 4 bases at J, with 10 bases in the middle.

This clonotype has at least ten counts. The J gene is TRBJ2-3, the V gene TRBV9; D is ambiguous. CDR1 is SGDLS, CDR2 YYNGEE, per germline. This CDR3 comprises 16 residues. Trimming took 0 bases from V and 0 from J, leaving 11 bases between them. This CDR3 is CASSVGGGSSTDTQYF. The CDR3 DNA sequence: TGTGCCAGCAGCGTAGGAGGCGGTTCAAGCACAGATACGCAGTATTTT.

V is TRBV11-2 and J is TRBJ2-7, with D unclear. The CDR3 covers 15 residues. Germline CDR1 and CDR2: SGHAT and FQNNGV. V was clipped by 3 bases and J by 3 bases, with 15 bases between them. The CDR3 here is CASSFFTGSSYEQYF. The CDR3 bases are TGTGCCAGCAGCTTTTTTACTGGTAGTAGCTACGAGCAGTACTTC.

This clonotype has a single count. The rearrangement joins TRBV25-1 to TRBJ1-1, with TRBD1 as a possible D gene (5 bases). Germline CDR1 is MGHDK and CDR2 is SYGVNS. The CDR3 spans 15 residues. Trimming left V 2 bases short and J 5 bases short, with 15 bases between. CDR3 sequence: CASSEEEAGRTEAFF. In DNA, the CDR3 is TGTGCCAGCAGTGAAGAAGAGGCAGGGCGTACTGAAGCTTTCTTT.

DNA for the CDR3: TGCAGTGCCCTTACCGGGACAAGTTATGGCTACACCTTC. This encodes CSALTGTSYGYTF. V is TRBV20-1 and J is TRBJ1-2; possible D gene TRBD1, 6 bases. V lost 6 bases and J 5 bases, leaving 16 bases between the germline ends. Germline CDR1 is DFQATT and CDR2 is SNEGSKA (reference sequence). The CDR3 sequence is 13 residues long.

The V call is TRBV10-3, the J call TRBJ2-2, with 8 bases aligning to TRBD2. The CDR3 is 15 amino acids. Per germline, CDR1 ENHRY and CDR2 SYGVKD. The V segment lost 2 bases and the J segment 3 bases; nucleotides outside the gene matches: 2. CDR3 residues: CAISERAGDTGELFF. The CDR3 nucleotides read TGTGCCATCAGTGAGCGAGCGGGGGACACCGGGGAGCTGTTTTTT.

This clonotype was seen a few times. The chain joins TRBV15 to TRBJ2-1; 8 positions match TRBD2. CDR1 and CDR2 (germline): LNHNV, YYDKDF (reference sequence). The J segment lost 3 bases and the V segment lost 4 bases, leaving 11 bases of the junction unmatched. The CDR3 spans 17 residues. The CDR3 DNA sequence: TGTGCCACCAGCAAGGGATCCGGGACTAGGATCTACAATGAGCAGTTCTTC. Its protein is CATSKGSGTRIYNEQFF.